Below, 5 T cell receptor beta chains from the same sample are listed, as sequenced in a study of low-dose radiotherapy and immunotherapy resistance in tumors. Covering alpha and beta chains, TRAV- and TRBV-specific primers were used for the first-strand cDNA. Amplification, which lasted around 18 PCR cycles, used a constant-region primer and V-primer adapter to amplify TCRs. TCRdb re-analysed the reads in MiXCR, keeping a single row per CDR3 protein. The data contain tens of thousands of distinct CDR3 sequences, 25% of them seen just once; the ten biggest clones take up around 5.7%. Specified time point: before trial treatment. Sequencing used PBMCs, obtained before treatment. These receptors were obtained from a male donor with prostate cancer.

Ten or more counts support this clonotype. The V gene is TRBV5-3, the J gene TRBJ2-5, with 9 bases lining up with TRBD2. TRBV5-3 is annotated as an ORF whose role is uncertain. The CDR3 sequence is 18 residues long. V was clipped by 8 bases and J by 4 bases; unmatched bases: 21. CDR3 nucleotides: TGTGCCAGCAGCAAGGCCGGGACTAGCTCGGGAGTGAGAGAGACCCAGTACTTC. Residues: CASSKAGTSSGVRETQYF.

This clonotype was observed at least ten times. The genes are TRBV14 and TRBJ1-2; TRBD1 is a possible D gene (5 bases). Germline CDR1 is SGHDN and CDR2 is FVKESK. Trimming cost V 4 bases and J 5 bases, with 17 bases left between them. CDR3 length: 15 amino acids. The CDR3: CASSRGDSTGYGYTF. The CDR3 region has the DNA TGTGCCAGCAGCCGAGGGGACTCGACGGGTTATGGCTACACCTTC.

This clonotype was detected ten times or more. One junction end disagrees with the germline gene, perhaps due to a read error. This chain joins TRBV7-2 and TRBJ2-1; 12 bases line up with TRBD2. This CDR3 has 15 residues. Germline CDR1 is SGHTA and CDR2 is FQGNSA. The CDR3 spells CASSLAGGIYNEQFF. In DNA form, the CDR3 reads TGTGCCAGCAGCCTAGCGGGGGGGATATACAATGAGCAGTTCTTC.

V usage is TRBV28 and J usage is TRBJ2-5; D perhaps matches TRBD1 (6 bases). This CDR3 spans 14 amino acids. The ends were cut back, 8 bases at V and 4 bases at J, with 17 bases in the middle. Germline CDR1 is MDHEN and CDR2 is SYDVKM. CDR3 in amino acids: CASRKQGGGETQYF. The DNA of the CDR3 is TGTGCCAGCCGTAAACAGGGCGGTGGAGAGACCCAGTACTTC.

This clonotype was recorded only once. V and J are TRBV20-1 and TRBJ2-1; 10 nucleotides align to TRBD2. Germline trimming cut 2 bases from V and 5 bases from J; bases unmatched to any gene: 6. The CDR3 extends over 15 amino acids. CDR1 DFQATT and CDR2 SNEGSKA come from the germline V gene (reference sequence). CDR3 bases: TGCAGTGCTAGACGTCCGGGACTAGCGAACAATGAGCAGTTCTTC. It yields the protein CSARRPGLANNEQFF.